This is a list of T cell receptor beta chains from one sample in a study of Ad26.COV2.S vaccination and SARS-CoV-2 variants. Profiling relied on immunoSEQ multiplex PCR, and the TCRdb table lists in-frame clones only, not all of them. This sample has 380,000 or so clones, with approximately 83% found just once. This specimen was peripheral blood, taken in a trial of Ad26.COV2.S vaccine versus placebo. The source of these receptors is a person between 18 and 65 years old who received the Ad26.COV2.S COVID-19 vaccine or a placebo. Both conserved end residues are part of each CDR3. The order of the fields is CDR3 DNA, CDR3 protein, J gene, V gene, D gene, clone size. The D gene is left open where the match is weak. Size tells how often a clone was seen (once, few, many) or the class of an expanded clone, and some rows leave it out.

CDR3nt: TGCGCCAGCAGCCCGACAGGGGGATACTATGGCTACACCTTC
CDR3aa: CASSPTGGYYGYTF
j_gene: TRBJ1-2
v_gene: TRBV4-1
d_gene: TRBD1
abundance: few

CDR3nt: TGTGCCAGCAGCCAAGATGGAGGCTCTGGAAACACCATATATTTT
CDR3aa: CASSQDGGSGNTIYF
j_gene: TRBJ1-3
v_gene: TRBV4-2
d_gene: .
abundance: .

CDR3nt: TGTGCCATCAGTGAGTCCTTTATCGGAAACACCATATATTTT
CDR3aa: CAISESFIGNTIYF
j_gene: TRBJ1-3
v_gene: TRBV10-3
d_gene: .
abundance: .

CDR3nt: TGTGCCAGCAGCGTAGGAACGACTAGCGGAAACCAAGAGACCCAGTACTTC
CDR3aa: CASSVGTTSGNQETQYF
j_gene: TRBJ2-5
v_gene: TRBV9
d_gene: TRBD2
abundance: .

CDR3nt: TGTGCCACCAGTGACTCTCCCCAGAAGGGGATTTTCGGCAATGAGCAGTTCTTC
CDR3aa: CATSDSPQKGIFGNEQFF
j_gene: TRBJ2-1
v_gene: TRBV24-1
d_gene: .
abundance: .

CDR3nt: TGTGCCAGCAGCCCCCGGGACAGGGGGACCGGGGAGCTGTTTTTT
CDR3aa: CASSPRDRGTGELFF
j_gene: TRBJ2-2
v_gene: TRBV7-3
d_gene: TRBD1
abundance: .

CDR3nt: TGTGCCAGCAGCTTAGGGGCGGACAGCAAGAACTATGGCTACACCTTC
CDR3aa: CASSLGADSKNYGYTF
j_gene: TRBJ1-2
v_gene: TRBV7-2
d_gene: .
abundance: .

CDR3nt: TGCGCCAGCAGCCCCATGGGTAATTCACCCCTCCACTTT
CDR3aa: CASSPMGNSPLHF
j_gene: TRBJ1-6
v_gene: TRBV4-1
d_gene: .
abundance: .

CDR3nt: TGTGCCAGCACCCCCGGAGCGAACACTGAAGCTTTCTTT
CDR3aa: CASTPGANTEAFF
j_gene: TRBJ1-1
v_gene: TRBV12-3/TRBV12-4
d_gene: .
abundance: .

CDR3nt: TGTGCTAGTGGTTTAGGGCATAGAAGCGAGCAGTACTTC
CDR3aa: CASGLGHRSEQYF
j_gene: TRBJ2-7
v_gene: TRBV12-5
d_gene: .
abundance: .

CDR3nt: TGTGCCAGCAGCGGACTCCTAAGCTCTGGGGCCAACGTCCTGACTTTC
CDR3aa: CASSGLLSSGANVLTF
j_gene: TRBJ2-6
v_gene: TRBV9
d_gene: .
abundance: .

CDR3nt: TGTGCCTGGAGACAGGACTACACTGAAGCTTTCTTT
CDR3aa: CAWRQDYTEAFF
j_gene: TRBJ1-1
v_gene: TRBV30
d_gene: .
abundance: .

CDR3nt: TGTGCCGCAGGAGGGCGAAATGACAACGTCCTGACTTTC
CDR3aa: CAAGGRNDNVLTF
j_gene: TRBJ2-6
v_gene: TRBV3-1/TRBV3-2
d_gene: .
abundance: .

CDR3nt: TGTGCCAGCAGCGTAGTGCCAGAAAATTCACCCCTCCACTTT
CDR3aa: CASSVVPENSPLHF
j_gene: TRBJ1-6
v_gene: TRBV9
d_gene: .
abundance: .

CDR3nt: TGTGCCAGCAGCAGACTAGCGTCGCCCGAGACCCAGTACTTC
CDR3aa: CASSRLASPETQYF
j_gene: TRBJ2-5
v_gene: TRBV7-2
d_gene: TRBD2
abundance: once

CDR3nt: TGTGCCAGCAGCCAAGAACCAGGGGCTCCCGGCGAGCAGTACTTC
CDR3aa: CASSQEPGAPGEQYF
j_gene: TRBJ2-7
v_gene: TRBV3-1/TRBV3-2
d_gene: .
abundance: .

CDR3nt: TGTGCCAGCAGCAAAAGGGCCAGCGGGGGGGCCACCTACAATGAGCAGTTCTTC
CDR3aa: CASSKRASGGATYNEQFF
j_gene: TRBJ2-1
v_gene: TRBV21-1
d_gene: .
abundance: .

CDR3nt: TGTGCCAGCAGCCCGGGGGCGGGGACAGCCTACTACGAGCAGTACTTC
CDR3aa: CASSPGAGTAYYEQYF
j_gene: TRBJ2-7
v_gene: TRBV7-9
d_gene: .
abundance: .

CDR3nt: TGCGCCAGCAGCTTTCGACTAGCGGGGGGGCCCTACAATGAGCAGTTCTTC
CDR3aa: CASSFRLAGGPYNEQFF
j_gene: TRBJ2-1
v_gene: TRBV5-1
d_gene: TRBD2
abundance: .

CDR3nt: TGTGCCAGCAGTCCCACGGTCCCGCGGGATACGCAGTATTTT
CDR3aa: CASSPTVPRDTQYF
j_gene: TRBJ2-3
v_gene: TRBV6-2/TRBV6-3
d_gene: .
abundance: .

CDR3nt: TGCGCCAGCAGCTTGTTAAACCCGAACACTGAAGCTTTCTTT
CDR3aa: CASSLLNPNTEAFF
j_gene: TRBJ1-1
v_gene: TRBV5-1
d_gene: .
abundance: .